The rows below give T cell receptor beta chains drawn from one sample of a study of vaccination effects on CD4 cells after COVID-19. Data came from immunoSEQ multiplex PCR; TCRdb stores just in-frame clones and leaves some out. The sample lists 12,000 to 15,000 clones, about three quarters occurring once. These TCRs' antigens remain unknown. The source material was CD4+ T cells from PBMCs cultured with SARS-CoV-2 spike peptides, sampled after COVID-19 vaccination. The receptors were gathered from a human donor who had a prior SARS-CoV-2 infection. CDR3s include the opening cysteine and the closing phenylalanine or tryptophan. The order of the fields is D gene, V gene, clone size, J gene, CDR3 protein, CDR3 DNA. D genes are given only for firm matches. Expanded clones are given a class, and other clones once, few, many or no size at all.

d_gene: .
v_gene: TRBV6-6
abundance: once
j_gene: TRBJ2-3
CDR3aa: CASSARTTGDTQYF
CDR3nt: TGTGCCAGCAGTGCTCGGACCACGGGTGATACGCAGTATTTT

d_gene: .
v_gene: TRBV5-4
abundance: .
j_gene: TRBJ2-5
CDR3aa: CASRERPQETQYF
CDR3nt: TGTGCCAGCAGGGAAAGGCCCCAAGAGACCCAGTACTTC

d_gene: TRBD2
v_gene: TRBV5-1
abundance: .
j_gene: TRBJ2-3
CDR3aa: CASSLAPGTSGRGTQYF
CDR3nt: TGCGCCAGCAGCTTGGCCCCCGGGACTAGCGGGAGGGGTACGCAGTATTTT

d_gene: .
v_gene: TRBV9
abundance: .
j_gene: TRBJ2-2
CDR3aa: CASSVVGSGTGELFF
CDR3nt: TGTGCCAGCAGCGTAGTGGGGAGTGGCACCGGGGAGCTGTTTTTT

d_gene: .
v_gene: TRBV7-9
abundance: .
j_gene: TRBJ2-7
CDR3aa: CASSQTRGSYEQYF
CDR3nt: TGTGCCAGCAGCCAAACACGCGGCTCCTACGAGCAGTACTTC

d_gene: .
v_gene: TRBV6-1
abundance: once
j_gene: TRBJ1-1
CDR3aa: CASSEVRLSTEAFF
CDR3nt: TGTGCCAGCAGTGAAGTTCGGTTAAGCACTGAAGCTTTCTTT

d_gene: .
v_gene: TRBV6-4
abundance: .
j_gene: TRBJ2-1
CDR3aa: CASSDSFKRTFSNNEQFF
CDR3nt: TGTGCCAGCAGTGACTCGTTCAAACGTACATTTTCAAACAATGAGCAGTTCTTC

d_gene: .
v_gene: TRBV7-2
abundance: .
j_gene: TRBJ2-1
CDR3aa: CASSRAINEQFF
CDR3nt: TGTGCCAGTAGTCGGGCGATTAATGAGCAGTTCTTC

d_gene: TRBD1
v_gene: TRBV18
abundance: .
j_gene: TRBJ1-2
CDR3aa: CASSPGTGNNYGYTF
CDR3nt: TGTGCCAGCTCACCAGGGACAGGGAATAACTATGGCTACACCTTC

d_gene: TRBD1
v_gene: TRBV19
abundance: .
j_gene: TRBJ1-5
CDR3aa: CASRLTGGQPQHF
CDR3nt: TGTGCCAGTAGGCTGACAGGGGGTCAGCCCCAGCATTTT

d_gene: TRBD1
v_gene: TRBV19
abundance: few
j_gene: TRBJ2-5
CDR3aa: CASSIGYRGRQETQYF
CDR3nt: TGTGCCAGTAGTATCGGGTACAGGGGGCGCCAAGAGACCCAGTACTTC

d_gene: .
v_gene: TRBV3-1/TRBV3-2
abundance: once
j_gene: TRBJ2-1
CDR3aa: CASGFPTTLFF
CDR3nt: TGTGCCAGCGGTTTTCCAACCACCCTTTTCTTC

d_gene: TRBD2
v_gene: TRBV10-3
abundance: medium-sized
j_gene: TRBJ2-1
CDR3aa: CASAWGLAGGSWEQFF
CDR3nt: TGTGCCAGTGCTTGGGGACTAGCGGGGGGCTCTTGGGAGCAGTTCTTC

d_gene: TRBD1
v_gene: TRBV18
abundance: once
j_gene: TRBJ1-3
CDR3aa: CASSPGQGGRNTIYF
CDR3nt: TGTGCCAGCTCACCAGGACAGGGAGGGCGAAACACCATATATTTT

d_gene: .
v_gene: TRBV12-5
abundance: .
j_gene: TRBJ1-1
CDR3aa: CASGLSSPAQRHDTEAFF
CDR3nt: TGTGCTAGTGGTTTGTCCTCTCCAGCCCAGAGACACGACACTGAAGCTTTCTTT

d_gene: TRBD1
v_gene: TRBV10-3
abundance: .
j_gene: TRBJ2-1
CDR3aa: CAISRIGTGVEQFF
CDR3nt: TGTGCCATCAGCCGGATCGGGACAGGGGTTGAGCAGTTCTTC

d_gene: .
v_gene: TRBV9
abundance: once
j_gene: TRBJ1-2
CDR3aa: CASSGEPGNYGYTF
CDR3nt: TGTGCCAGCAGCGGAGAACCAGGGAACTATGGCTACACCTTC

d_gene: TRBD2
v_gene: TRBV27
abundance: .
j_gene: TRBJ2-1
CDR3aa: CASSYAGLAGGQAYNEQFF
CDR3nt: TGTGCCAGCAGTTATGCGGGACTAGCGGGGGGCCAGGCCTACAATGAGCAGTTCTTC

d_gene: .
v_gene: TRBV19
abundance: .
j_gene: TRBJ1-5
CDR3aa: CASRGPYSNQPQHF
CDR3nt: TGTGCCAGTAGGGGACCGTATAGCAATCAGCCCCAGCATTTT

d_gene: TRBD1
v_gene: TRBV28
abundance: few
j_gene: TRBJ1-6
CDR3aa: CASSPHRGQNSPLHF
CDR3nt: TGTGCCAGCAGCCCCCACAGGGGGCAGAATTCACCCCTCCACTTT

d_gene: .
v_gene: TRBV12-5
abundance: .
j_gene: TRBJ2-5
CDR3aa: CASAPPNQETQYF
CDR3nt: TGTGCTAGTGCTCCGCCGAACCAAGAGACCCAGTACTTC

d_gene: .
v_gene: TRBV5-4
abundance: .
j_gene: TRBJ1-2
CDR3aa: CASSSPLNYGYTF
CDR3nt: TGTGCCAGCAGCTCCCCGTTAAACTATGGCTACACCTTC

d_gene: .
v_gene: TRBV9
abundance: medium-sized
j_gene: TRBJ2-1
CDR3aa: CASSVNTDNEQFF
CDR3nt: TGTGCCAGCAGCGTAAACACCGACAATGAGCAGTTCTTC

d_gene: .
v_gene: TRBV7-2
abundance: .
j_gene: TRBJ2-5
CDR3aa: CASSPRGPAVETQYF
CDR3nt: TGTGCCAGCAGCCCTCGGGGCCCAGCGGTGGAGACCCAGTACTTC

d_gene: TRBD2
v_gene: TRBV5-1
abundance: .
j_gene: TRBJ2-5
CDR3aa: CASSGGSSGKAQTQYF
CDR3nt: TGCGCCAGCAGCGGGGGGTCTAGCGGGAAAGCCCAGACCCAGTACTTC

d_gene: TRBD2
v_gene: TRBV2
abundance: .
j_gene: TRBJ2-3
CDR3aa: CASSVGGADTQYF
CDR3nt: TGTGCCAGCAGTGTTGGGGGGGCAGATACGCAGTATTTT

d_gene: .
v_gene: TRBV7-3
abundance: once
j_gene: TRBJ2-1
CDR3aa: CASSPQPGGLNEQFF
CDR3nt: TGTGCCAGCAGCCCCCAGCCAGGGGGGTTGAATGAGCAGTTCTTC

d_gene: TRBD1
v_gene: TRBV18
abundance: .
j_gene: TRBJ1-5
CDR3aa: CASSSGTGGDQPQHF
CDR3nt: TGTGCCAGCTCATCTGGGACAGGGGGGGACCAGCCCCAGCATTTT

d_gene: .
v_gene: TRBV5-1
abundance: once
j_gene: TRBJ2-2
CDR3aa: CASSQLTGEVGELFF
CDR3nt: TGCGCCAGCAGCCAACTTACAGGGGAGGTCGGGGAGCTGTTTTTT

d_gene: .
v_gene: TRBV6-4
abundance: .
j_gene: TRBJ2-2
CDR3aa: CASSVSGETGELFF
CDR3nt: TGTGCCAGCAGTGTTTCAGGGGAAACCGGGGAGCTGTTTTTT

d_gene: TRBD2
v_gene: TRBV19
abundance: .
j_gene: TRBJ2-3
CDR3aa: CASIVLAARGADTQYF
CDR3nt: TGTGCCAGTATTGTACTAGCGGCCCGAGGAGCAGATACGCAGTATTTT

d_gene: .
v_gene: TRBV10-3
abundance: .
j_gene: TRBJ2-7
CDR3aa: CAISGTGTEDEQYF
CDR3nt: TGTGCCATCAGTGGTACCGGGACCGAGGACGAGCAGTACTTC

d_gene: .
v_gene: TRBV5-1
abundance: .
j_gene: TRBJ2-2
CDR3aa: CASSLMAVAGELFF
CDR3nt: TGCGCCAGCAGCTTAATGGCAGTGGCCGGGGAGCTGTTTTTT

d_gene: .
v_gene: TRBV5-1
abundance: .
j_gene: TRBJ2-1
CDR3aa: CASSLVRASSYNEQFF
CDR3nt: TGCGCCAGCAGCTTGGTTCGGGCGAGCTCCTACAATGAGCAGTTCTTC

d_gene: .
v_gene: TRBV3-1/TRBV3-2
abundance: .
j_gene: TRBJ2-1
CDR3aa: CASSKGVYSSYNEQFF
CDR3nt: TGTGCCAGCAGCAAGGGGGTATACAGCTCCTACAATGAGCAGTTCTTC

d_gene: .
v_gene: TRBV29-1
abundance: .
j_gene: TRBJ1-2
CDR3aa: CSVRTLNPYGYTF
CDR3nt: TGCAGCGTAAGGACACTGAACCCCTATGGCTACACCTTC

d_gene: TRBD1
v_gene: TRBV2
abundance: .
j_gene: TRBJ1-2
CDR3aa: CASSRDRVYGGYTF
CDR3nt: TGTGCCAGCTCCAGGGACAGGGTTTATGGTGGCTACACCTTC

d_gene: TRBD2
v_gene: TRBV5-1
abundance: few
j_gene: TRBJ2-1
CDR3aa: CASSLGYGRVYDEQFF
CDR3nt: TGCGCCAGCAGCTTGGGCTATGGGAGGGTTTACGATGAGCAGTTCTTC

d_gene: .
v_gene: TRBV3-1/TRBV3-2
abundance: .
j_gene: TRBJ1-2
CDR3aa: CASSQGERGARGYTF
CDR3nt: TGTGCCAGCAGCCAAGGGGAGCGGGGGGCGAGGGGCTACACCTTC

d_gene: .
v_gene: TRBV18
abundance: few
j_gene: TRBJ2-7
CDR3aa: CASSPDSPSSYEQYF
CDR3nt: TGTGCCAGCTCACCGGATAGCCCTTCCTCCTACGAGCAGTACTTC

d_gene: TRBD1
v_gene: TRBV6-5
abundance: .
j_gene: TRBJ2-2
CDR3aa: CASRADRAFPGELFF
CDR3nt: TGTGCCAGCAGGGCGGACAGGGCTTTCCCCGGGGAGCTGTTTTTT

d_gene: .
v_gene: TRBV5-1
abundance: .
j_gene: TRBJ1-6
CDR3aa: CASSLVSGLGDGSYNSPLHF
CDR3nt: TGCGCCAGCAGCTTGGTGTCTGGCTTGGGCGACGGCTCCTATAATTCACCCCTCCACTTT

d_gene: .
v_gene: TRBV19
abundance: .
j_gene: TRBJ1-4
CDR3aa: CASSISWPGSEKLFF
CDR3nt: TGTGCCAGTAGTATTAGCTGGCCAGGGTCTGAAAAACTGTTTTTT

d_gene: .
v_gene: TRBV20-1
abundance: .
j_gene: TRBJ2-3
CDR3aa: CSASPVSSTDTQYF
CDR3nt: TGCAGTGCTAGTCCCGTTAGTAGCACAGATACGCAGTATTTT

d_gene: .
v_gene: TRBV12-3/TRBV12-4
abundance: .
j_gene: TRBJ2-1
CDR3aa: CASSPGTLNLWFF
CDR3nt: TGTGCCAGCAGTCCCGGGACTCTCAACCTGTGGTTCTTC

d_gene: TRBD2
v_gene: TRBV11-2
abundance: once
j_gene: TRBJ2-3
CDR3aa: CASSMTSGGFTDTQYF
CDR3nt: TGTGCCAGCAGCATGACTAGCGGGGGGTTCACAGATACGCAGTATTTT

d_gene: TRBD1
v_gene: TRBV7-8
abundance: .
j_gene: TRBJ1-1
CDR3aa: CASSSGGTGMNTEAFF
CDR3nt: TGTGCCAGCAGCTCAGGGGGGACAGGGATGAACACTGAAGCTTTCTTT